The clone carrying this T cell receptor (beta chain) was seen just once. The antigen is undetermined. A read error is possible here, since a much larger clone lies one base away. This CDR3 is missing its conserved last phenylalanine or tryptophan, likely due to a read error. This CDR3 contains 14 residues. Germline CDR1 reads SQVTM; CDR2 reads ANQGSEA. With 1 base removed from V and 2 bases from J, the gap between germline ends came to 12 bases. This sample is drawn from a study of T cells in Graves' hyperthyroidism and ophthalmopathy. Points from the study as a whole: Most thyroid clonotypes expanded above 0.001 were also detected in blood.

Uncontrolled infection, other autoimmune disease, pregnancy or lactation excluded patients. Amplified regions were TCR beta CDR3 sequences from RNA transcripts. A set of HTBI primers served as the primers for a first-round RT-PCR of the TCR CDR3. In TCRdb, the multiplex PCR reads were re-called with MiXCR into one record per CDR3 protein. The data contain 200,000 to 300,000 distinct CDR3 sequences, 16% of them singletons. This sequence originates from a woman between 18 and 29 years old with Graves' ophthalmopathy. Sequencing used blood. The chain joins TRBV29-1 to TRBJ2-7; D uncertain. The CDR3 DNA reads TGCAGCGTTGAAGGGCAGAGGAGCCCCTACGAGCAGTACTCC. This encodes CSVEGQRSPYEQYS.